These 6 T cell receptor beta chains originate from one sample sequenced in a study of T cells in Graves' hyperthyroidism and ophthalmopathy (dated by TCRdb to between 2018 and 2021). Library preparation employed multiplex PCR. Sequencing was performed on an Illumina HiSeq 2000. The TCR beta CDR3 regions were amplified from the RNA transcripts. The TCR CDR3 was subjected to a first round of RT-PCR using the HTBI primer set and the Qiagen OneStep RT-PCR kit. The public reads were run again by TCRdb, first through fastp at Q25 and then through MiXCR, and only productive beta chains were kept. Rows with a matching CDR3 protein are joined into one entry that keeps the most common DNA and genes. Counted in this sample were more than 600,000 distinct CDR3 sequences; roughly 15% of them appeared once. The ten largest clones represent 8.4% of the sample. Specimen: blood. These receptors originate from a man aged 18-30 years with Graves' hyperthyroidism.

This clonotype was seen repeatedly, ten times or more. The rearrangement joins TRBV9 to TRBJ1-1; D gene unclear. Germline V gene sequence: CDR1 SGDLS, CDR2 YYNGEE. There are 14 residues in the CDR3. V lost 7 bases and J 8 bases, leaving 21 bases between the germline ends. The CDR3 sequence is CASGTVGYPGEAFF. The CDR3 DNA reads TGTGCCAGCGGAACTGTAGGGTATCCCGGCGAAGCTTTCTTT.

This clonotype was counted ten times or more. V usage is TRBV7-9 and J usage is TRBJ2-3, with 12 bases aligning to TRBD1. The CDR3 consists of 15 residues. In germline, CDR1 is SEHNR, CDR2 FQNEAQ (reference sequence). Unmatched junction bases numbered 5, after V lost 6 bases and J lost 4 bases. DNA for the CDR3: TGTGCCAGCAGTTCCGGGACAGGGGGCCCAGATACGCAGTATTTT. It encodes CASSSGTGGPDTQYF.

The V gene is TRBV6-1, the J gene TRBJ2-1; 8 bases match TRBD2. Germline lookup yields CDR1 MNHNS and CDR2 SASEGT. V gave up 5 bases and J gave up 8 bases; unmatched junction bases: 14. CDR3 length: 16 residues. CDR3 DNA: TGTGCCAGCAGTCTCCGCAGGAGCGGGAGTTTGGATGAGCAGTTCTTC. This sequence encodes CASSLRRSGSLDEQFF.

Many counts were recorded for this clonotype. This chain uses TRBV7-9 with TRBJ2-7; D is uncertain. Germline V lookup: CDR1 SEHNR, CDR2 FQNEAQ (reference sequence). The CDR3 totals 15 residues. The V end lost 8 bases, the J end lost 0 bases, and 17 bases lay between the germline ends. The CDR3 nucleotides read TGTGCCAGCGCCACAGAGAGGTTTAGCTCCTACGAGCAGTACTTC. This translates into CASATERFSSYEQYF. The full variable domain, in which reference TRBV7-9 and TRBJ2-7 provide the parts outside the CDR3, is DTGVSQNPRHKITKRGQNVTFRCDPISEHNRLYWYRQTLGQGPEFLTYFQNEAQLEKSRLLSDRFSAERPKGSFSTLEIQRTEQGDSAMYLCASATERFSSYEQYFGPGTRLTVT.

The rearrangement joins TRBV24-1 to TRBJ1-2; no firm D call. Trimming took off 1 base at V and 2 bases at J, with 7 bases between the two ends. The CDR3 loop spans 14 amino acids. Germline loops: CDR1 KGHDR, CDR2 SFDVKD. The CDR3: CATSDLDGNYGYTF. CDR3 in DNA: TGTGCCACCAGTGATTTAGACGGGAACTATGGCTACACCTTC.

V gene TRBV7-2 combines with J gene TRBJ2-2; tentatively, D is TRBD2 (6 bases). Trimming took off 3 bases at V and 0 bases at J, with 11 bases between the two ends. CDR1 is SGHTA, CDR2 FQGNSA, per germline. This CDR3 is 16 amino acids long. CDR3 DNA sequence: TGTGCCAGCAGCTTGCGTCGCGGGACGAACACCGGGGAGCTGTTTTTT. This codes for CASSLRRGTNTGELFF.